This is a list of T cell receptor beta chains from one sample in a study of cytomegalovirus exposure and HLA in healthy donors. Some clones are missing from TCRdb's copy, which holds only in-frame ones; the method was immunoSEQ multiplex PCR. The repertoire shows more than 40,000 clones; the top ten hold roughly 26%. The sequenced sample consisted of PBMCs. All receptors derive from a man in his forties in good health and CMV-seropositive. Each CDR3 is given with its conserved first and last residue. The D gene is left open where the match is weak.

J | V | D | DNA | CDR3
TRBJ2-7 | TRBV7-8 | . | TGTGCCAGCAGCGAGAGGCCAGGGGAACGGAACGAGCAGTACTTC | CASSERPGERNEQYF
TRBJ1-1 | TRBV5-1 | . | TGCGCCAGCAGCTTGGCAGCAGGGATGATGGAAGCTTTCTTT | CASSLAAGMMEAFF
TRBJ1-2 | TRBV30 | . | TGTGCCTGGATCAGGGTGGCAGGGCGTAAAGCTAACTATGGCTACACCTTC | CAWIRVAGRKANYGYTF
TRBJ2-1 | TRBV11-2 | . | TGTGCCAGCAGCTTATCATACAGGGATGGAGAGCAGTTCTTC | CASSLSYRDGEQFF
TRBJ2-1 | TRBV5-6 | . | TGTGCCAGCAGCTTCCCAGCGAGCAATGAGCAGTTCTTC | CASSFPASNEQFF
TRBJ2-5 | TRBV7-6 | TRBD1 | TGTGCCAGCAGGCAGGACAGGGTTCAAGAGACCCAGTACTTC | CASRQDRVQETQYF
TRBJ1-1 | TRBV6-4 | TRBD1 | TGTGCCAGCAGTGATACGGACAGGGGCACTGAAGCTTTCTTT | CASSDTDRGTEAFF
TRBJ2-3 | TRBV7-7 | TRBD2 | TGTGCCAGCAGCCCCCTGGCACTAGCGGGAGAAGCAGATACGCAGTATTTT | CASSPLALAGEADTQYF
TRBJ2-7 | TRBV28 | . | TGTGCCACCCTGAGTCCCGGGAACGAGCAGTACTTC | CATLSPGNEQYF
TRBJ2-5 | TRBV10-3 | TRBD2 | TGTGCCATCAGTGCGACGGGGGGTTTGGAGACCCAGTACTTC | CAISATGGLETQYF
TRBJ1-4 | TRBV7-8 | TRBD1 | TGTGCCAGCAGCTTATGGGGCAGGGGGGAAAAACTGTTTTTT | CASSLWGRGEKLFF
TRBJ2-1 | TRBV25-1 | . | TGTGCCAGCAGTGAATATTTGGGAGACAATGAGCAGTTCTTC | CASSEYLGDNEQFF
TRBJ2-7 | TRBV9 | . | TGTGCCAGCAGCGTAGACGATGGAGGGCCTTCCGAGCAGTACTTC | CASSVDDGGPSEQYF
TRBJ2-2 | TRBV9 | TRBD2 | TGTGCCAGCAGCGTAGTCTCGGCTAGCGGGGGGGGAAGAACCGGGGAGCTGTTTTTT | CASSVVSASGGGRTGELFF
TRBJ2-7 | TRBV6-1 | . | TGTGCCGTCCAAGGGGAACCCTACGAGCAGTACTTC | CAVQGEPYEQYF
TRBJ1-2 | TRBV7-9 | . | TGTGCCAGCAGCCACTCCCAGGGAAATGGCTACACCTTC | CASSHSQGNGYTF
TRBJ2-7 | TRBV2 | TRBD2 | TGTGCCAGCAGTGAAAGGAGACGGGAGGGGCAGTACTTC | CASSERRREGQYF
TRBJ2-7 | TRBV7-9 | TRBD1 | TGTGCCAGCAGCTCCAAGACAGGGGGTTCCTACGAGCAGTACTTC | CASSSKTGGSYEQYF
TRBJ2-7 | TRBV7-9 | TRBD2 | TGTGCCAGCAGCCCCCCAGCGGGGAGAAGCTACGAGCAGTACTTC | CASSPPAGRSYEQYF
TRBJ2-1 | TRBV27 | . | TGTGCCAGCAGTTCCTCGAGTTATGAGCAGTTCTTC | CASSSSSYEQFF
TRBJ2-1 | TRBV6-4 | . | TGTGCCAGCAGTGAAGGAGACTACAATGAGCAGTTCTTC | CASSEGDYNEQFF
TRBJ1-1 | TRBV29-1 | . | TGCAGCGTTGTGGACGGGGGGCGTGAAGCTTTCTTT | CSVVDGGREAFF
TRBJ1-2 | TRBV7-2 | . | TGTGCCCTGGCGGGGGACTATGGCTACACCTTC | CALAGDYGYTF
TRBJ1-4 | TRBV29-1 | TRBD1 | TGCAGCGCCAGGGGGACAACTCTAGGTAATGAAAAACTGTTTTTT | CSARGTTLGNEKLFF
TRBJ2-2 | TRBV2 | . | TGTGCCAGCAGTGTGTGGACACACACCGGGGAGCTGTTTTTT | CASSVWTHTGELFF
TRBJ1-3 | TRBV30 | . | TGTGCCTGCGACTGGAGCTCTGGAAACACCATATATTTT | CACDWSSGNTIYF
TRBJ1-4 | TRBV29-1 | . | TGCAGCGTTGGGGGGTTGGGGGGGAATGAAAAACTGTTTTTT | CSVGGLGGNEKLFF
TRBJ2-7 | TRBV19 | . | TGTGCCAGTACAAGCGGAACCTACGAGCAGTACTTC | CASTSGTYEQYF
TRBJ2-5 | TRBV7-9 | . | TGTGCCAGCAGCTTAGGGGCAGGGAAGGAAGAGACCCAGTACTTC | CASSLGAGKEETQYF
TRBJ1-5 | TRBV6-8 | . | TGTGCCAGCCGTTTAACAGGAGCTCCGAATCAGCCCCAGCATTTT | CASRLTGAPNQPQHF
TRBJ2-1 | TRBV5-1 | TRBD2 | TGCGCCAGCAGCTTTCGGCTAGCGGCCGACAATGAGCAGTTCTTC | CASSFRLAADNEQFF
TRBJ2-7 | TRBV18 | TRBD2 | TGTGCCAGCTCACCGACTAGCGGGGGTCCCTACGAGCAGTACTTC | CASSPTSGGPYEQYF
TRBJ1-1 | TRBV5-1 | . | TGCGCCAGCAAGACCGGAGAAACTGAAGCTTTCTTT | CASKTGETEAFF
TRBJ1-2 | TRBV29-1 | . | TGCAGCGTTGAGGGCCTCTATGACTATGGCTACACCTTC | CSVEGLYDYGYTF
TRBJ2-1 | TRBV7-9 | . | TGTGCCAGCAGCTTAGCCGGCCGGGGTTACAATGAGCAGTTCTTC | CASSLAGRGYNEQFF
TRBJ1-2 | TRBV19 | . | TGTGCCAGTAACTCGCTCCAATCCACCCATGGCTACACCTTC | CASNSLQSTHGYTF
TRBJ1-1 | TRBV9 | . | TGTGCCAGCAGCGTAGGAGAGACAGATGAAGCTTTCTTT | CASSVGETDEAFF
TRBJ1-2 | TRBV10-3 | TRBD1 | TGTGCCATCAGTACGACAGGGGCTAACTATGGCTACACCTTC | CAISTTGANYGYTF
TRBJ1-6 | TRBV28 | . | TGTGCCAGCAGTTTAAGAGGACAGTTAAATTCACCCCTCCACTTT | CASSLRGQLNSPLHF
TRBJ1-5 | TRBV4-1 | TRBD1 | TGCGCCAGCAGCCAAGAGGGGGGACAGGTCGGCAATCAGCCCCAGCATTTT | CASSQEGGQVGNQPQHF